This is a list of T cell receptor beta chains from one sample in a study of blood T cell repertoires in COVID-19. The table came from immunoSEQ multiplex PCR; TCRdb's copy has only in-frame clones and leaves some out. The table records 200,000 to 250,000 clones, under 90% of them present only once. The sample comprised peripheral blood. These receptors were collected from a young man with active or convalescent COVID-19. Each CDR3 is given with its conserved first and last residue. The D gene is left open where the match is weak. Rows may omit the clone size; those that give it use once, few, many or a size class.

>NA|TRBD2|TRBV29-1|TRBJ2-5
CSVDAGTSAETQYF
TGCAGCGTTGACGCCGGGACTAGCGCGGAGACCCAGTACTTC
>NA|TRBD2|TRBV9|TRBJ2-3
CASSPQPGLAGTDTQYF
TGTGCCAGCAGCCCCCAACCGGGACTAGCGGGCACAGATACGCAGTATTTT
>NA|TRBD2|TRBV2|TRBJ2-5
CASSSQGLAMETQYF
TGTGCCAGCAGTAGTCAGGGACTAGCGATGGAGACCCAGTACTTC
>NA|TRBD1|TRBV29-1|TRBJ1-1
CSVARDRGYSEAFF
TGCAGCGTTGCCCGGGACAGGGGATACTCTGAAGCTTTCTTT
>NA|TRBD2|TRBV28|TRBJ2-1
CASSLGGLAGDEQFF
TGTGCCAGCAGTTTAGGCGGACTAGCGGGGGATGAGCAGTTCTTC
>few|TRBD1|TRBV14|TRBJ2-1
CASSQELGDRDYNEQFF
TGTGCCAGCAGCCAAGAATTGGGGGACAGGGATTACAATGAGCAGTTCTTC
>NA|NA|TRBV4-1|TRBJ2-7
CASSQEVSPYEQYF
TGCGCCAGCAGCCAAGAGGTCAGTCCCTACGAGCAGTACTTC
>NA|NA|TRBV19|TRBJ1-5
CASADSGGGNQPQHF
TGTGCCTCCGCCGACAGCGGCGGGGGCAATCAGCCCCAGCATTTT
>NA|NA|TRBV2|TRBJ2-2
CASRPDTGELFF
TGTGCCAGCAGGCCAGACACCGGGGAGCTGTTTTTT
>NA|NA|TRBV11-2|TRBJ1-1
CASSLGRPAPRGFF
TGTGCCAGCAGCTTAGGTCGTCCGGCGCCCCGAGGGTTCTTT
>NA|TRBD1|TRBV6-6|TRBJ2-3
CASSYPDRATDTQYF
TGTGCCAGCAGTTACCCCGACAGGGCCACAGATACGCAGTATTTT
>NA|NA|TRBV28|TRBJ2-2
CASRPGVGTGELFF
TGTGCCAGCAGGCCAGGGGTCGGGACCGGGGAGCTGTTTTTT
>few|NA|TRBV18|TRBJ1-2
CASSLAQPYGYTF
TGTGCCAGCTCACTGGCACAGCCCTATGGCTACACCTTC
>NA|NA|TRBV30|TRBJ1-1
CAWEDFRGEAFF
TGTGCCTGGGAGGACTTTCGTGGTGAAGCTTTCTTT
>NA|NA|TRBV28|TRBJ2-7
CATNLGAGPYEQYF
TGTGCCACTAACCTAGGGGCAGGGCCCTACGAGCAGTACTTC
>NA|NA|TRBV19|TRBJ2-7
CASSIEPNYEQYF
TGTGCCAGTAGTATAGAACCTAACTACGAGCAGTACTTC
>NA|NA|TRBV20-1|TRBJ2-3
CSASRLELQYF
TGCAGTGCTAGCCGATTAGAGTTGCAGTATTTT
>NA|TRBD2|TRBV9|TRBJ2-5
CASSVEGSGGETQYF
TGTGCCAGCAGCGTAGAGGGTAGCGGGGGAGAGACCCAGTACTTC
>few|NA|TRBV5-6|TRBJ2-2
CASSLLGGPPGSGTGELFF
TGTGCCAGCAGCTTGTTGGGGGGACCCCCGGGATCCGGCACCGGGGAGCTGTTTTTT
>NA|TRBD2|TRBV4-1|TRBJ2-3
CASSQRTSGDSDLGTDTQYF
TGCGCCAGCAGCCAACGGACTAGCGGGGATTCGGATCTGGGCACAGATACGCAGTATTTT
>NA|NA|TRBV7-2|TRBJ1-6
CASSPDGNNSPLHF
TGTGCCAGCAGCCCAGACGGGAATAATTCACCCCTCCACTTT
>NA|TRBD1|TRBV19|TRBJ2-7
CASSQPGQGLLTSSYEQYF
TGTGCCAGTAGTCAACCGGGACAGGGGCTCCTCACGAGCTCCTACGAGCAGTACTTC
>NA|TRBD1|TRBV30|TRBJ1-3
CAWSPYRGGNTIYF
TGTGCCTGGAGTCCCTACAGGGGTGGAAACACCATATATTTT
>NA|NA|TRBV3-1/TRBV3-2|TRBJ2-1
CASSQRRGAGGGEQFF
TGTGCCAGCAGCCAACGCAGGGGGGCCGGAGGAGGTGAGCAGTTCTTC
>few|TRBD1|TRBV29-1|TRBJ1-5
CSGKDAGGPQHF
TGCAGCGGCAAAGACGCAGGGGGCCCCCAGCATTTT
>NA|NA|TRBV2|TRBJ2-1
CASSERDPPYNEQFF
TGTGCCAGCAGTGAAAGAGATCCACCCTACAATGAGCAGTTCTTC
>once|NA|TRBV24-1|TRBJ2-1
CATSDHTGVKAFF
TGTGCCACCAGTGACCATACCGGGGTAAAGGCGTTCTTC
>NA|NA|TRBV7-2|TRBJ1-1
CASSSPGHKNTEAFF
TGTGCCAGCAGCTCCCCGGGACATAAGAACACTGAAGCTTTCTTT
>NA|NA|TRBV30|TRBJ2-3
CAWSGGAAGTQYF
TGTGCCTGGAGTGGTGGTGCCGCAGGTACGCAGTATTTT
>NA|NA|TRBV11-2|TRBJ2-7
CASSLVGQGRFYEQYF
TGTGCCAGCAGCTTAGTGGGGCAGGGTCGGTTCTACGAGCAGTACTTC
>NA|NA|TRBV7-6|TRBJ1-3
CASSLGQGWGNTIYF
TGTGCCAGCAGCTTAGGTCAGGGTTGGGGAAACACCATATATTTT
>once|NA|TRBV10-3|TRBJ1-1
CAISDGQILNTEAFF
TGTGCCATCAGTGATGGACAGATACTGAACACTGAAGCTTTCTTT
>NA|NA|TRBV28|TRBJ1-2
CASSLGAMGGYTF
TGTGCCAGCAGTTTAGGGGCCATGGGAGGCTACACCTTC
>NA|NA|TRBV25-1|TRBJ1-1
CASSEPGVLRAEAFF
TGTGCCAGCAGTGAACCTGGCGTCTTGCGGGCTGAAGCTTTCTTT
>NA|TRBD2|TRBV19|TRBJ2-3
CASSIASGAPAQYF
TGTGCCAGTAGTATAGCTAGCGGGGCGCCCGCGCAGTATTTT
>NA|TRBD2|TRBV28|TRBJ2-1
CASSETSGRPYNEQFF
TGTGCCAGCAGCGAAACTAGCGGGAGGCCCTACAATGAGCAGTTCTTC
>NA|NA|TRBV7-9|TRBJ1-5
CASSLSAGGGQPQHF
TGTGCCAGCAGCTTAAGTGCGGGGGGAGGGCAGCCCCAGCATTTT
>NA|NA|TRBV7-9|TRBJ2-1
CASSSDRQVMGEQFF
TGTGCCAGCAGCTCAGACCGACAGGTCATGGGTGAGCAGTTCTTC
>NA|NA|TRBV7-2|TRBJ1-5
CASHKGEGRPGPQHF
TGTGCCAGCCATAAGGGCGAGGGCAGACCGGGACCCCAGCATTTT
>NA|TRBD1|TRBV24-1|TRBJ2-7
CATSDSRQGSYEQYF
TGTGCCACCAGTGACTCCAGACAGGGCTCCTACGAGCAGTACTTC
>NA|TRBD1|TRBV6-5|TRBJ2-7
CASTSGTGGYEQYF
TGTGCCAGCACATCCGGGACAGGGGGCTACGAGCAGTACTTC
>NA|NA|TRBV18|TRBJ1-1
CASSPKQLNTEAFF
TGTGCCAGCTCACCCAAACAGTTGAACACTGAAGCTTTCTTT
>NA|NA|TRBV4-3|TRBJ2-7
CASSQGTKSSYEQYF
TGCGCCAGCAGCCAAGGCACTAAGAGCTCCTACGAGCAGTACTTC
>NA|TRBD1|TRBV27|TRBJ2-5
CASRTGALGETQYF
TGTGCCAGCAGAACAGGGGCTTTAGGCGAGACCCAGTACTTC
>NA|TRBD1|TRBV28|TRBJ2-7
CASSLGQGIRLF
TGTGCCAGCAGCCTGGGACAGGGAATCCGACTCTTC
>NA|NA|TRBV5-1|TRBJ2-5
CASSQAPQETQYF
TGCGCCAGCAGCCAGGCCCCTCAAGAGACCCAGTACTTC
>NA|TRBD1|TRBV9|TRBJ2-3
CASSVNRGSADTQYF
TGTGCCAGCAGCGTAAACAGGGGCTCAGCAGATACGCAGTATTTT
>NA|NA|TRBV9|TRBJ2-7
CASSVDGGAPSYEQYF
TGTGCCAGCAGCGTAGATGGCGGGGCACCCTCCTACGAGCAGTACTTC
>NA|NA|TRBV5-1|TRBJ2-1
CASSLKGPGGVGYNEQFF
TGCGCCAGCAGCTTGAAAGGCCCCGGGGGAGTAGGATACAATGAGCAGTTCTTC
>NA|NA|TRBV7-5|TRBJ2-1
CVRSKSSPSAQHNEQFF
TGTGTCAGAAGCAAAAGTTCTCCTAGCGCACAACACAATGAGCAGTTCTTC
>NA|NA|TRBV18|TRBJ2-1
CASSPPGTLGALQGEQFF
TGTGCCAGCTCACCACCGGGAACATTGGGGGCCCTACAGGGTGAGCAGTTCTTC
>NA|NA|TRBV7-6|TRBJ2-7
CASSLRPGQLSYEQYF
TGTGCCAGCAGCTTACGCCCGGGACAACTCTCCTACGAGCAGTACTTC
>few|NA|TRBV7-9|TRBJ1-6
CASSFSGSPLHF
TGTGCCAGCAGCTTCTCAGGTTCACCCCTCCACTTT
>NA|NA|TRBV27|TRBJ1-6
CASSSRSSYNSPLHF
TGTGCCAGCAGTTCTAGGAGCTCCTATAATTCACCCCTCCACTTT